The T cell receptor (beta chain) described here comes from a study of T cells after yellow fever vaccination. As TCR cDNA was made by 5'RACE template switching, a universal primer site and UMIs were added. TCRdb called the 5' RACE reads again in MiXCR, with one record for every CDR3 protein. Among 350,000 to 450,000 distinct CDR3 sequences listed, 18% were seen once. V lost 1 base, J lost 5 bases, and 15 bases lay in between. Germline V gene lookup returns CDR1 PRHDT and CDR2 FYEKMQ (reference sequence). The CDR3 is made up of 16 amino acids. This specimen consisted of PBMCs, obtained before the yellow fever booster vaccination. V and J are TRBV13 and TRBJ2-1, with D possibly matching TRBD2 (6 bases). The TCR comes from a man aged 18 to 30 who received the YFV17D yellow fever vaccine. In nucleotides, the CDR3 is TGTGCCAGCAGCTTAGAATGGTTGGGAGGAGACAATGAGCAGTTCTTC. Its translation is CASSLEWLGGDNEQFF.